This T cell receptor beta chain was observed in a study of blood T cell repertoires in COVID-19. Study in general: The origin of the acute and convalescent COVID-19 samples was the United States, Italy and Spain. T cells, B-cell-depleted T cells, or PBMCs supplied cDNA or gDNA.

Per the authors' pipeline: Reference gene primer amplification yielded estimated nucleated cell counts. Sequenced by immunoSEQ multiplex PCR; TCRdb stores in-frame clones only, minus some. V and J calls plus clone size are reproduced from that table; the DNA served to infer D and trimming. The sample holds 250,000 or so clones, roughly 84% seen once. V shed 5 bases and J shed 4 bases, with 14 bases lying between them. The CDR3 runs 14 residues. The V gene's germline CDR1 is MNHEY and CDR2 SVGAGI. The sequence was collected from a woman in her thirties or forties who had recovered from COVID-19. Sequencing was carried out using peripheral blood. V gene TRBV6-5 combines with J gene TRBJ2-5, with D possibly being TRBD1 (5 bases). CDR3 sequence: CASSPQGSGETQYF. DNA for the CDR3: TGTGCCAGCAGTCCCCAGGGAAGTGGAGAGACCCAGTACTTC.